What follows are 9 T cell receptor beta chains derived from one specimen sequenced in a study of T-cell memory formation after mild COVID-19. TCRdb analysed the 5' RACE reads with MiXCR anew, one entry per CDR3 protein. The sample carries about 260,000 distinct CDR3 sequences, roughly 17% recorded once. The sample comprised PBMCs or a T cell subset sorted from them (not recorded which). The receptors stem from a man between 18 and 29 years old who had mild COVID-19 (a few samples of this study predate the infection). Cell type and time point are not known.

This CDR3 is CASAEFSGVPDTQYF. The CDR3 coding sequence is TGTGCCAGCGCCGAATTTTCGGGGGTCCCAGATACGCAGTATTTT. The chain couples TRBV7-3 to TRBJ2-3; tentatively, D is TRBD2 (6 bases). CDR3 size: 15 residues. V gave up 8 bases and J gave up 4 bases, with 19 bases separating them. Germline CDR1 SGHTA, CDR2 FQGTGA.

This chain connects TRBV7-9 to TRBJ2-1, with D unclear. V dropped 5 bases and J dropped 6 bases, with 8 bases sitting between them. Germline loops: CDR1 SEHNR, CDR2 FQNEAQ (reference sequence). This CDR3 contains 12 residues. DNA for the CDR3: TGTGCCAGCAGCCTAGGTGTCAATGAGCAGTTCTTC. This translates into CASSLGVNEQFF.

The chain joins TRBV12-3 or TRBV12-4 to TRBJ2-5; D gene ambiguous. The CDR3 has 14 residues. The V gene lost 0 bases and the J gene lost 5 bases, with 10 bases spanning the gap. This CDR3 is CASSLAGPLETQYF. DNA of the CDR3: TGTGCCAGCAGTTTAGCCGGTCCTCTCGAGACCCAGTACTTC.

This clonotype was detected only a few times. This chain links TRBV7-9 with TRBJ1-1; a possible D gene is TRBD1 (6 bases). The CDR3 covers 14 residues. The V gene's germline CDR1 is SEHNR and CDR2 FQNEAQ (reference sequence). Trimming cost V 3 bases and J 3 bases, with 11 bases left between them. The CDR3 coding sequence is TGTGCCAGCAGCTTTGGGCAGGGGTACACTGAAGCTTTCTTT. This codes for CASSFGQGYTEAFF.

This clonotype was counted a few times. V is TRBV5-1 and J is TRBJ1-2; D is possibly TRBD1 (6 bases). The V and J ends lost 4 bases and 7 bases respectively, with 26 bases between them. Germline CDR1 reads SGHRS; CDR2 reads YFSETQ. The CDR3 extends over 17 amino acids. DNA of the CDR3: TGCGCCAGCAGCGACGCCGGTGGGGCGGGGGCAGGGTTTGGCTACACCTTC. This sequence encodes CASSDAGGAGAGFGYTF.

The chain combines TRBV20-1 with TRBJ2-1; no clear D gene. Trimming removed 3 bases at V and 0 bases at J, with 9 bases between. This CDR3 contains 14 residues. Germline V gives CDR1 DFQATT, CDR2 SNEGSKA (reference sequence). This CDR3 is CSASSGDSYNEQFF. The CDR3 DNA is TGCAGTGCTAGTAGTGGAGACTCCTACAATGAGCAGTTCTTC.

This sequence joins TRBV9 and TRBJ2-1, with 7 bases that match TRBD2. The trim removed 2 bases at V and 2 bases at J, leaving 4 bases unmatched. Germline assignment: CDR1 SGDLS and CDR2 YYNGEE. This CDR3 has 15 residues. CDR3 sequence reads: CASSVGGGAYNEQFF. The CDR3 DNA reads TGTGCCAGCAGCGTGGGCGGGGGAGCCTACAATGAGCAGTTCTTC.

This clonotype showed up many times. The genes are TRBV20-1 and TRBJ2-7; 14 positions match TRBD2. The CDR3 loop spans 17 amino acids. V trimming: 0 bases; J trimming: 7 bases; junction bases outside the gene matches: 11. The germline V gene has CDR1 DFQATT and CDR2 SNEGSKA (reference sequence). The CDR3 coding sequence is TGCAGTGCTAGAGATCGAGGGACTAGCGGGGGCTGGAGGGAGCAGTACGTC. This translates into CSARDRGTSGGWREQYV.

The rearrangement joins TRBV6-1 to TRBJ2-5, with 9 bases lining up with TRBD2. This CDR3 has 16 amino acids. Germline V gives CDR1 MNHNS, CDR2 SASEGT. The ends lost 4 bases at V and 2 bases at J; junction bases unmatched: 8. The CDR3 DNA follows: TGTGCCAGCAGTGGAGGGTCTCTAGCGGGGCAAGAGACCCAGTACTTC. Encoded protein: CASSGGSLAGQETQYF.